Following are 22 T cell receptor beta chains from one sample sequenced in a study of lymphopenia after photon versus proton radiotherapy. Libraries were prepared by immunoSEQ multiplex PCR; TCRdb keeps only in-frame clonotypes and omits some of them. The sample shows about 23,000 clones, about nine tenths of them seen only once. The sequenced sample was peripheral blood, obtained from a patient treated with proton-based radiotherapy. The receptors here all came from a woman aged 70-85 years with pancreatic cancer. Some clones in this sample may be carry-over from other donors' samples.

The count of this clone is one. V and J are TRBV19 and TRBJ2-7; a weak D match, TRBD1 (6 bases). The V gene lost 5 bases and the J gene lost 1 base, with 18 bases spanning the gap. There are 16 residues in the CDR3. Germline V gene data show CDR1 as LNHDA and CDR2 as SQIVND (reference sequence). CDR3: CASSSQGGAASYEQYF. CDR3 sequence (DNA): TGTGCCAGTAGTTCACAGGGTGGCGCGGCATCCTACGAGCAGTACTTC.

V and J are TRBV7-6 and TRBJ2-5, with 8 bases matching TRBD1. Germline V gene lookup returns CDR1 SGHVS and CDR2 FNYEAQ. This CDR3 contains 15 residues. Trimming at V came to 5 bases and at J to 4 bases, leaving 9 bases not matched to a gene. CDR3 protein: CASSRQGQQSETQYF. CDR3 sequence (DNA): TGTGCCAGCAGCCGACAGGGGCAGCAGTCAGAGACCCAGTACTTC. Combining the CDR3 with reference TRBV7-6 and TRBJ2-5 gives the whole variable domain GAGVSQSPRYKVTKRGQDVALRCDPISGHVSLYWYRQALGQGPEFLTYFNYEAQQDKSGLPNDRFSAERPEGSISTLTIQRTEQRDSAMYRCASSRQGQQSETQYFGPGTRLLVL.

Only a few counts were recorded for this clone. The J gene is TRBJ1-2, the V gene TRBV29-1; a possible D gene is TRBD1 (5 bases). V lost 4 bases and J 4 bases, leaving 16 bases between the germline ends. The CDR3 contains 14 residues. Germline values: CDR1 SQVTM, CDR2 ANQGSEA. The CDR3 nucleotides read TGCAGCGTTGCTCCAGGGACCCGGGGCTATGGCTACACCTTC. This gives the protein CSVAPGTRGYGYTF.

The V call is TRBV11-2, the J call TRBJ2-6; no clear D gene. Germline loops: CDR1 SGHAT, CDR2 FQNNGV. This CDR3 comprises 15 residues. V was clipped by 2 bases and J by 4 bases, with 9 bases between them. The CDR3 sequence: CASSLSSAGANVLTF. The CDR3 DNA reads TGTGCCAGCAGCTTATCCTCAGCGGGGGCCAACGTCCTGACTTTC.

CDR3 bases: TGTGCCAGTATAACGACTAGCGGGGCCGTCAATGAGCAGTTCTTC. Its translation: CASITTSGAVNEQFF. This chain joins TRBV19 and TRBJ2-1, with 11 bases that match TRBD2. CDR3 length: 15 residues. Germline-derived CDR1 and CDR2 are LNHDA and SQIVND (reference sequence). The junction had 8 bases not matched to a gene; V was cut back by 7 bases and J by 6 bases.

The V and J genes are TRBV5-1 and TRBJ2-2; 14 bases agree with TRBD2. Trimming took 0 bases from V and 6 from J; bases not matched to a gene: 4. CDR3 length: 17 amino acids. The germline gives CDR1 SGHRS, CDR2 YFSETQ. In DNA, the CDR3 is TGCGCCAGCAGCTTGGCCGGACTAGCGGGAGGAGCCGGGGAGCTGTTTTTT. This codes for CASSLAGLAGGAGELFF.

The chain links TRBV2 to TRBJ1-1; 9 bases are a match to TRBD1. Germline CDR1 is SNHLY and CDR2 is FYNNEI. The J segment lost 6 bases and the V segment lost 6 bases, leaving 8 bases of the junction unmatched. This CDR3 is 14 amino acids long. This CDR3 is CASRAGTGKAEAFF. DNA for the CDR3: TGTGCCAGCAGAGCCGGGACAGGGAAGGCTGAAGCTTTCTTT.

The rearrangement joins TRBV18 to TRBJ2-5, with 7 bases aligning to TRBD1. With 2 bases clipped from V and 2 bases from J, the junction kept 8 bases outside the gene matches. The CDR3 totals 16 residues. Germline CDR1 is KGHSH and CDR2 is LQKENI. CDR3 sequence reads: CASSPNSAGGQETQYF. In DNA form, the CDR3 reads TGTGCCAGCTCACCAAACTCGGCAGGGGGTCAAGAGACCCAGTACTTC.

This chain uses TRBV9 with TRBJ1-4; TRBD1 matches 9 bases. This CDR3 has 16 amino acids. The junction had 12 bases not matched to a gene; V was cut back by 4 bases and J by 8 bases. Germline values: CDR1 SGDLS, CDR2 YYNGEE. The CDR3 region is CASSPGTGHSGEKLFF. The CDR3 coding sequence is TGTGCCAGCAGCCCCGGGACAGGGCATTCGGGGGAAAAACTGTTTTTT.

The chain combines TRBV28 with TRBJ2-1; TRBD1 matches 11 bases. The CDR3 has 16 residues. CDR1 MDHEN and CDR2 SYDVKM come from the germline V gene. V trimming: 7 bases; J trimming: 6 bases; junction bases outside the gene matches: 11. The CDR3 is CASNAAGTGGFNEQFF. CDR3 coding DNA: TGTGCCAGCAACGCCGCCGGGACAGGGGGATTCAATGAGCAGTTCTTC.

The chain recombines TRBV6-1 with TRBJ2-1; D is perhaps TRBD1 (6 bases). The V end lost 4 bases, the J end lost 0 bases, and 16 bases lay between the germline ends. The V gene's germline CDR1 is MNHNS and CDR2 SASEGT. CDR3 length: 17 residues. The CDR3 coding sequence is TGTGCCAGCAGTGCCGGGACACTGACTTTCTCCTACAATGAGCAGTTCTTC. Translated: CASSAGTLTFSYNEQFF.

This clone was detected only once. The rearrangement links TRBV30 to TRBJ1-5; D remains unclear. Per the germline V gene, CDR1 is GTSNPN and CDR2 is SVGIG (reference sequence). This CDR3 comprises 13 residues. The V gene lost 1 base and the J gene lost 13 bases, with 17 bases spanning the gap. The CDR3 nucleotides are TGTGCCTGGAGTGGGACCCAACTACCGCGGCAGCATTTT. Its protein product is CAWSGTQLPRQHF.

The CDR3 coding sequence is TGTGCCAGCTCACCTTTCGGGGTAGCGGGAGAGGAGGAGCAGTACTTC. It is translated as CASSPFGVAGEEEQYF. This rearrangement joins TRBV18 to TRBJ2-7, with TRBD2 matching over 9 bases. Germline V gene data show CDR1 as KGHSH and CDR2 as LQKENI. V dropped 3 bases and J dropped 7; count of bases not matched to a gene: 13. There are 16 residues in the CDR3.

The CDR3 DNA follows: TGTGCCAGCAGTGGTCTTAGCGGGAGAAACACCGGGGAGCTGTTTTTT. Encoded protein: CASSGLSGRNTGELFF. The V call is TRBV6-1, the J call TRBJ2-2, with 9 bases fitting TRBD2. The CDR3 runs 16 residues. V lost 4 bases and J lost 2; bases outside the gene matches: 5. The germline CDR1 and CDR2 sequences are MNHNS and SASEGT.

The rearrangement joins TRBV6-6 to TRBJ2-3, with D uncertain. Looked up from germline, CDR1 is MNHNY and CDR2 is SVGAGI (reference sequence). The CDR3 length is 15 residues. V dropped 4 bases and J dropped 1 base, with 12 bases sitting between them. CDR3 region: CASSLYYPGTDTQYF. CDR3 nucleotides: TGTGCCAGCAGTTTATACTACCCTGGCACAGATACGCAGTATTTT.

This clone was recorded once. The V and J genes are TRBV5-1 and TRBJ2-2, with D perhaps being TRBD1 or TRBD2 (6 bases each). CDR3 length: 15 residues. The germline V gene encodes CDR1 SGHRS and CDR2 YFSETQ. Trimming took off 3 bases at V and 3 bases at J, with 12 bases between the two ends. The CDR3 here is CASSWAGQDTGELFF. CDR3 nucleotides: TGCGCCAGCAGCTGGGCGGGACAAGACACCGGGGAGCTGTTTTTT.

J is TRBJ2-1 and V is TRBV15, with TRBD2 matching over 9 bases. The CDR3 sequence is 15 residues long. The V segment lost 1 base and the J segment 2 bases; nucleotides outside the gene matches: 0. CDR1 and CDR2 from the germline V gene are LNHNV and YYDKDF (reference sequence). CDR3 sequence: CATSRASGAYNEQFF. The CDR3 region has the DNA TGTGCCACCAGCAGAGCTAGCGGGGCCTACAATGAGCAGTTCTTC.

The gene calls are TRBV6-6 and TRBJ2-3, with 9 bases aligning to TRBD2. The CDR3 runs to 15 residues. The V and J ends lost 7 bases and 4 bases, in that order; junction bases with no gene match: 9. In germline, CDR1 is MNHNY, CDR2 SVGAGI (reference sequence). The CDR3 coding sequence is TGTGCCAGCACTAGAGCGGGAGGCATTGCAGATACGCAGTATTTT. It is translated as CASTRAGGIADTQYF.

The chain employs TRBV5-6 and TRBJ1-3; D might be TRBD1 (6 bases). The germline V and J ends were trimmed by 4 bases and 0 bases, with 11 bases remaining between them. Germline V gene lookup returns CDR1 SGHDT and CDR2 YYEEEE. This CDR3 comprises 15 residues. CDR3 protein: CASSTGQYSGNTIYF. CDR3 DNA sequence: TGTGCCAGCAGCACTGGACAGTACTCTGGAAACACCATATATTTT. The variable domain in full, completed from reference TRBV5-6 and TRBJ1-3, reads DAGVTQSPTHLIKTRGQQVTLRCSPKSGHDTVSWYQQALGQGPQFIFQYYEEEERQRGNFPDRFSGHQFPNYSSELNVNALLLGDSALYLCASSTGQYSGNTIYFGEGSWLTVV.

The V gene is TRBV5-1, the J gene TRBJ2-7; 10 bases are a match to TRBD2. The germline V gene encodes CDR1 SGHRS and CDR2 YFSETQ. The CDR3 covers 15 residues. V shed 3 bases, J shed 5 bases, and the junction held 8 bases outside the gene matches. The CDR3 is CASSSSSGSRNEQYF. In nucleotides, the CDR3 is TGCGCCAGCAGCTCCTCTAGCGGGAGTAGAAACGAGCAGTACTTC.

For the CDR3, the DNA is TGTGCCAGCAGCTTGGGACAGGGGATCTACGAGCAGTACTTC. This codes for CASSLGQGIYEQYF. V is TRBV5-5 and J is TRBJ2-7, with 8 bases that match TRBD1. V gave up 0 bases and J gave up 3 bases; unmatched junction bases: 2. CDR1 SGHKS and CDR2 YYEKEE come from the germline V gene (reference sequence). The CDR3 has 14 amino acids.

The count of this clone is one. This rearrangement joins TRBV11-1 to TRBJ2-1; a possible D gene is TRBD2 (5 bases). The CDR3 covers 14 residues. Trimming took off 5 bases at V and 4 bases at J, with 12 bases between the two ends. The germline V gene has CDR1 SGHAT and CDR2 FQDESV (reference sequence). The CDR3 sequence is CASSAGGQYNEQFF. DNA of the CDR3: TGTGCCAGCAGCGCCGGAGGCCAGTACAATGAGCAGTTCTTC.